These 17 T cell receptor beta chains share one sample of origin, sequenced in a study of T cells after posttransplantation cyclophosphamide. TCRdb's table, derived via immunoSEQ multiplex PCR, lists solely in-frame clones and lacks some. The data show over 20,000 clones, with none appearing a single time. Sequencing was carried out using PBMCs. These receptors were taken from a man aged 50 or older in good health, CMV-negative, and a related stem cell transplant donor.

This clone was recorded many times. The V call is TRBV5-1, the J call TRBJ2-3; maybe TRBD2 (6 bases). Trimming took 0 bases from V and 6 from J, leaving 11 bases between them. Germline lookup yields CDR1 SGHRS and CDR2 YFSETQ. The CDR3 extends over 14 amino acids. The CDR3 DNA follows: TGCGCCAGCAGCTTGGCTAGACGGGGGGATACGCAGTATTTT. Amino acids: CASSLARRGDTQYF.

This clone was counted many times. The chain recombines TRBV27 with TRBJ2-3; tentatively, D is TRBD2 (5 bases). Germline V gene lookup returns CDR1 MNHEY and CDR2 SMNVEV (reference sequence). The CDR3 contains 16 residues. V dropped 7 bases and J dropped 5 bases, with 22 bases sitting between them. In DNA, the CDR3 is TGTGCCAGCACCTCGAAAAGCGGATCCCGTGGAGATACGCAGTATTTT. This codes for CASTSKSGSRGDTQYF.

This clone was recorded many times. The chain recombines TRBV2 with TRBJ2-5; 7 nucleotides match TRBD1. Unmatched junction bases numbered 7, after V lost 6 bases and J lost 3 bases. Germline V gene sequence: CDR1 SNHLY, CDR2 FYNNEI. The CDR3 runs to 14 residues. CDR3 region: CASRAGGTEETQYF. CDR3 in DNA: TGTGCCAGCAGAGCAGGGGGAACGGAAGAGACCCAGTACTTC.

This clone was detected ten times or more. The J gene is TRBJ2-4, the V gene TRBV21-1; TRBD1 is the table's D call, not checked against the DNA. TRBV21-1 is tagged as a pseudogene. This CDR3 is built from 15 residues. CDR3 sequence reads: CAGGRQGGCLNIQYF. The CDR3 nucleotides are TGTGCCGGGGGTCGGCAGGGGGGTTGTTTAAACATTCAGTACTTC.

This clone was counted many times. The V call is TRBV15, the J call TRBJ2-1; D might be TRBD2 (6 bases). Per germline, CDR1 LNHNV and CDR2 YYDKDF (reference sequence). Trimming removed 1 base at V and 4 bases at J, with 17 bases between. There are 17 residues in the CDR3. The CDR3 coding sequence is TGTGCCACCAGCAGAGTTCAGATGGGGGGATGGTACAATGAGCAGTTCTTC. Encoded protein: CATSRVQMGGWYNEQFF.

This clone was observed at least ten times. The rearrangement links TRBV2 to TRBJ1-5, with 9 bases fitting TRBD1. CDR3 length: 15 amino acids. Germline trimming cut 3 bases from V and 6 bases from J; bases unmatched to any gene: 6. The germline V gene encodes CDR1 SNHLY and CDR2 FYNNEI. The CDR3 DNA is TGTGCCAGCAGTGAGGGGACAGGGCTGCGTCAGCCCCAGCATTTT. It translates to CASSEGTGLRQPQHF.

This clone was counted at least ten times. The chain carries TRBV4-1 and TRBJ2-2, with TRBD2 as a possible D gene (6 bases). Trimming took 2 bases from V and 1 from J, leaving 11 bases between them. CDR1 MGHRA and CDR2 YSYEKL come from the germline V gene. This CDR3 has 16 residues. The CDR3 spells CASSQKAAGNTGELFF. In nucleotides, the CDR3 is TGCGCCAGCAGCCAAAAGGCAGCGGGGAACACCGGGGAGCTGTTTTTT.

Ten or more counts support this clone. The chain is built from TRBV7-8 and TRBJ2-1, with TRBD2 identical over 11 bases. CDR1 is SGHVS and CDR2 is FQNEAQ in the germline V gene. J gave up 6 bases and V 1 base, and 5 bases lay outside the gene matches. The CDR3 extends over 16 amino acids. The CDR3 sequence is CASSLGIAGGVNEQFF. The CDR3 DNA reads TGTGCCAGCAGCTTAGGGATAGCGGGGGGGGTCAATGAGCAGTTCTTC.

This clone was counted at least ten times. The rearrangement uses TRBV20-1 and TRBJ2-1; the D gene is possibly TRBD2 (6 bases). The CDR3 is made up of 11 amino acids. V lost 6 bases, J lost 9 bases, and 12 bases lay in between. Germline CDR1 reads DFQATT; CDR2 reads SNEGSKA (reference sequence). The CDR3 protein is CSAMTSFEQFF. The CDR3 nucleotides read TGCAGTGCCATGACTAGTTTTGAGCAGTTCTTC.

CDR3 sequence (DNA): TGTGCCTGGAGACGGACTGTCACAGATACGCAGTATTTT. Translated, it gives CAWRRTVTDTQYF. The rearrangement joins TRBV30 to TRBJ2-3, with D possibly TRBD2 on 5 matching bases. CDR1 and CDR2 from the germline V gene are GTSNPN and SVGIG (reference sequence). The CDR3 spans 13 residues. V was pared by 3 bases and J by 2 bases, with 9 bases between.

At least ten counts were recorded for this clone. This chain uses TRBV27 with TRBJ1-4; D perhaps matches TRBD1 (5 bases). Trimming removed 1 base at V and 7 bases at J, with 13 bases between. The CDR3 is made up of 15 amino acids. The germline CDR1 and CDR2 sequences are MNHEY and SMNVEV (reference sequence). DNA of the CDR3: TGTGCCAGCAGTTTATTTTGGGGCTTGGGTGAAAAACTGTTTTTT. Encoded protein: CASSLFWGLGEKLFF.

Ten or more counts support this clone. The junction does not match germline at one end; this may be a read error. The chain recombines TRBV5-1 with TRBJ2-2, with D possibly TRBD2 on 7 matching bases. CDR3 length: 15 residues. Looked up from germline, CDR1 is SGHRS and CDR2 is YFSETQ. CDR3 residues: CASSLGGRVGGELFF. CDR3 DNA sequence: TGCGCCAGCAGTTTGGGGGGGCGCGTCGGCGGGGAGCTGTTTTTT.

This clone was found many times. The chain carries TRBV29-1 and TRBJ1-2; TRBD1 agrees at 8 bases. CDR3 length: 13 residues. Per the germline V gene, CDR1 is SQVTM and CDR2 is ANQGSEA. Unmatched junction bases numbered 5, after V lost 4 bases and J lost 4 bases. CDR3 loop: CSVGTQGGYGYTF. The CDR3 DNA follows: TGCAGCGTTGGAACACAGGGGGGCTATGGCTACACCTTC.

The chain recombines TRBV18 with TRBJ2-5; 9 nucleotides match TRBD1. Matching the DNA end better, TRBJ2-7 makes the J call doubtful. Looked up from germline, CDR1 is KGHSH and CDR2 is LQKENI. The CDR3 is 15 amino acids. CDR3 nucleotide sequence: TGTGCCAGCTCACCACGACAGGGGGGAACCTACGAGCAGTACTTC. Its translation is CASSPRQGGTYEQYF.

This clone was seen many times. The CDR3 coding sequence is TGTGCCAGTAAAGCCGGGACAGGGGGCTCTGGGGCCAACGTCCTGACTTTC. Its protein is CASKAGTGGSGANVLTF. The rearrangement links TRBV19 to TRBJ2-6; 11 bases map to TRBD1. V shed 7 bases and J 0 bases; nucleotides not matched to a gene: 5. Looked up from germline, CDR1 is LNHDA and CDR2 is SQIVND (reference sequence). The CDR3 spans 17 residues.

This clone was found many times. The chain is built from TRBV9 and TRBJ1-2, with D perhaps TRBD1 (5 bases). The CDR3 extends over 14 amino acids. In germline, CDR1 is SGDLS, CDR2 YYNGEE. With 0 bases removed from V and 2 bases from J, the gap between germline ends came to 8 bases. The CDR3 loop is CASSVERTNYGYTF. In nucleotides, the CDR3 is TGTGCCAGCAGCGTAGAGAGGACAAACTATGGCTACACCTTC.

This clone was seen ten or more times. The chain combines TRBV5-1 with TRBJ2-5; no definite D call. CDR3 size: 12 residues. CDR1 SGHRS and CDR2 YFSETQ come from the germline V gene. Trimming cost V 4 bases and J 2 bases, with 6 bases left between them. CDR3 coding DNA: TGCGCCAGCAGCGTAACTCAAGAGACCCAGTACTTC. Translated, it gives CASSVTQETQYF. Looking up the rest from reference TRBV5-1 and TRBJ2-5 gives the full variable domain: KAGVTQTPRYLIKTRGQQVTLSCSPISGHRSVSWYQQTPGQGLQFLFEYFSETQRNKGNFPGRFSGRQFSNSRSEMNVSTLELGDSALYLCASSVTQETQYFGPGTRLLVL.